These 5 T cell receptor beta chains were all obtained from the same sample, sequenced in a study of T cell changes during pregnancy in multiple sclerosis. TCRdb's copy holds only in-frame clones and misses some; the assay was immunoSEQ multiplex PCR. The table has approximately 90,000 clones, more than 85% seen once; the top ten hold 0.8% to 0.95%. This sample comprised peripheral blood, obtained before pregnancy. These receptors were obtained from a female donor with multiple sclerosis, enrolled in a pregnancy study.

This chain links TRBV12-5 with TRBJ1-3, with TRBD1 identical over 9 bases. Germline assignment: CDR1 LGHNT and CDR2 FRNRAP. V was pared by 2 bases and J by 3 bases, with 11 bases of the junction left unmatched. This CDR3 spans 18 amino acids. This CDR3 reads CASGLHNRGLTSGNTIYF. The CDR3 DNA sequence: TGTGCTAGTGGTTTGCACAACAGGGGGCTCACGAGTGGAAACACCATATATTTT. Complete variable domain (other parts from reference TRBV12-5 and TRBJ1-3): DARVTQTPRHKVTEMGQEVTMRCQPILGHNTVFWYRQTMMQGLELLAYFRNRAPLDDSGMPKDRFSAEMPDATLATLKIQPSEPRDSAVYFCASGLHNRGLTSGNTIYFGEGSWLTVV.

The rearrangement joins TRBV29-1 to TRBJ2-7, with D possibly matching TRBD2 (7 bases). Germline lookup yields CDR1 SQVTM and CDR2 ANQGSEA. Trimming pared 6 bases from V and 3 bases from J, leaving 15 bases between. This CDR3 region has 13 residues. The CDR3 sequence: CSVSNREGYEQYF. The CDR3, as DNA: TGCAGCGTCTCGAACAGGGAGGGCTACGAGCAGTACTTC.

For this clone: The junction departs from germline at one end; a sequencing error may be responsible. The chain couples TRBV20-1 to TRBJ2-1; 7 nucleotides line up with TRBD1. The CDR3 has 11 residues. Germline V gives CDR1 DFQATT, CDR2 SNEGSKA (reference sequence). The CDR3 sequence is CSARGQGERFF. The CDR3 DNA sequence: TGCAGTGCTAGAGGACAGGGCGAGCGGTTCTTC.

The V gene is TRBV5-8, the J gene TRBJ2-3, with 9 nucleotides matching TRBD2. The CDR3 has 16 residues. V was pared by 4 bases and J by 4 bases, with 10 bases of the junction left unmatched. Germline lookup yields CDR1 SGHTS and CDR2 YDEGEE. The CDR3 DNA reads TGTGCCAGCAGCCCGGGGGTAGCGGGAGATGCAGATACGCAGTATTTT. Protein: CASSPGVAGDADTQYF. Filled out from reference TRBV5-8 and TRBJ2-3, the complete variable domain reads EAGVTQSPTHLIKTRGQQATLRCSPISGHTSVYWYQQALGLGLQFLLWYDEGEERNRGNFPPRFSGRQFPNYSSELNVNALELEDSALYLCASSPGVAGDADTQYFGPGTRLTVL.

The CDR3 here is CASNWDRETGELFF. The CDR3 nucleotides read TGTGCCAGCAACTGGGACAGGGAAACCGGGGAGCTGTTTTTT. This sequence joins TRBV6-1 and TRBJ2-2, with 9 nucleotides matching TRBD1. After removal of 7 bases from V and 5 bases from J, the junction contained 5 bases not matched to a gene. CDR1 is MNHNS and CDR2 is SASEGT in the germline V gene. CDR3 length: 14 residues.